This is a list of T cell receptor beta chains from one sample in a study of long-term antiretroviral therapy in people with HIV. The method was immunoSEQ multiplex PCR; TCRdb's version includes in-frame clones alone and lacks a portion of them. The data hold about 19,000 clones, with just over 75% observed a single time. Here the sequenced sample was unsorted PBMCs, taken 0.5 years before starting antiretroviral therapy. Receptors originate from a woman aged 45 to 65 with HIV. CDR3s leave out the opening cysteine and the closing phenylalanine or tryptophan.

V gene: TRBV18; CDR3 protein: ASSPGAVPPQH
V gene: TRBV6-5; CDR3 protein: ASSYSRGLNTEAF
V gene: TRBV28; CDR3 protein: ASSLQEGGSGNTIY
V gene: TRBV6-5; CDR3 protein: ASSYDRGNQPQH
V gene: TRBV7-9; CDR3 protein: ASSLGGGWLLADTQY
V gene: TRBV13; CDR3 protein: ASSLEAGVPYNEQF
V gene: TRBV7-2; CDR3 protein: ASSLISLSSATQY
V gene: TRBV5-6; CDR3 protein: ASSLGRETQY
V gene: TRBV5-1; CDR3 protein: ASSHSRGTDTQY
V gene: TRBV15; CDR3 protein: ATSREGLAGYNEQF
V gene: TRBV4-1; CDR3 protein: ASSQLERLTDTQY
V gene: TRBV6-1; CDR3 protein: ASSGGTGGLVGNQPQH
V gene: TRBV5-6; CDR3 protein: ASSWGRGGFNIQY
V gene: TRBV6-1; CDR3 protein: ASSGWGSQPPREQY
V gene: TRBV2; CDR3 protein: ASSVGRLADSYNEQF
V gene: TRBV14; CDR3 protein: ASSSANTEAF
V gene: TRBV5-1; CDR3 protein: ASREGQGYNEQF
V gene: TRBV14; CDR3 protein: ASSQGLREF
V gene: TRBV5-1; CDR3 protein: ASAHTSGGAGEQF
V gene: TRBV2; CDR3 protein: ASRPSGPTDTQY
V gene: TRBV2; CDR3 protein: ASSERPDYGYT
V gene: TRBV11-2; CDR3 protein: ASSIRGSGNTIY
V gene: TRBV23-1; CDR3 protein: ASPGTGNGNTIY
V gene: TRBV18; CDR3 protein: ASSPIVEDNEQF